The 24 T cell receptor beta chains below come from one sample, sequenced in a study of shared clonotypes between healthy human individuals (dated by TCRdb to the early 2020s). The library relied on the immunoSEQ multiplex PCR assay. The table was pulled from immuneACCESS by TCRdb, which kept in-frame rearrangements only. Such tables lose some clones; where checked, under half of the loss comes from unresolved V genes, and the rest has no known cause. A total of approximately 640,000 clones appear in this sample, about 92% of them only once. Of the sample, about 34% falls within the top ten clones. The sample was memory CD8+ T cells from PBMCs. Explained via the paper, the cell subset or site label denotes: CD45RO+ cells pooled with CCR7-negative TemRA cells. The receptor set was obtained from a man between 18 and 35 years old in good health. Some clones in this sample may be carry-over from other donors' samples.

The chain carries TRBV4-1 and TRBJ2-6; no clear D. From germline, CDR1 is MGHRA and CDR2 YSYEKL. Trimming shortened V by 0 bases and J by 4 bases, and 19 bases separated the two germline ends. This CDR3 has 19 residues. CDR3 nucleotide sequence: TGCGCCAGCAGCCAAGATAGGTATAGAGAGGAATCCGGGGCCAACGTCCTGACTTTC. It specifies CASSQDRYREESGANVLTF.

The CDR3 sequence is CASSQDLAGDVSTDTQYF. For the CDR3, the DNA is TGCGCCAGCAGCCAAGACCTGGCAGGGGACGTTTCCACAGATACGCAGTATTTT. The gene calls are TRBV4-3 and TRBJ2-3; tentatively, D is TRBD1 (6 bases). Trimming removed 0 bases from V and 2 bases from J, with 18 bases in between. The germline V gene has CDR1 LGHNA and CDR2 YSLEER. The CDR3 has 18 amino acids.

The chain uses TRBV6-5 and TRBJ2-5, with D unresolved. This CDR3 region has 14 residues. Trimming removed 5 bases at V and 0 bases at J, with 10 bases between. Per germline, CDR1 MNHEY and CDR2 SVGAGI. The CDR3 here is CASSQTVYQETQYF. CDR3 bases: TGTGCCAGCAGTCAGACGGTGTACCAAGAGACCCAGTACTTC.

The gene calls are TRBV30 and TRBJ1-5; D uncertain. The CDR3 is 16 residues long. Germline V lookup: CDR1 GTSNPN, CDR2 SVGIG (reference sequence). V was trimmed by 0 bases and J by 4 bases, leaving 16 bases between them. CDR3 amino acids: CAWSVQSQTRNQPQHF. The CDR3 DNA is TGTGCCTGGAGTGTACAGAGCCAGACACGGAATCAGCCCCAGCATTTT. Looking up the rest from reference TRBV30 and TRBJ1-5 gives the full variable domain: SQTIHQWPATLVQPVGSPLSLECTVEGTSNPNLYWYRQAAGRGLQLLFYSVGIGQISSEVPQNLSASRPQDRQFILSSKKLLLSDSGFYLCAWSVQSQTRNQPQHFGDGTRLSIL.

This sequence joins TRBV28 and TRBJ2-1; 7 bases are shared with TRBD2. The V gene's germline CDR1 is MDHEN and CDR2 SYDVKM. The CDR3 runs 16 residues. V gave up 2 bases and J gave up 8 bases; unmatched junction bases: 12. CDR3: CASSLEEGGPNDEQFF. In nucleotides, the CDR3 is TGTGCCAGCAGTTTAGAAGAGGGAGGGCCTAACGATGAGCAGTTCTTC.

V is TRBV9 and J is TRBJ1-1; D not resolved. The CDR3 spans 14 residues. CDR1 is SGDLS, CDR2 YYNGEE, per germline. V was cut by 0 bases and J by 5 bases, with 11 bases left in between. CDR3 in amino acids: CASSVAREWTEAFF. Written as DNA, the CDR3 is TGTGCCAGCAGCGTAGCTCGGGAGTGGACTGAAGCTTTCTTT.

The rearrangement links TRBV28 to TRBJ2-7; D ambiguous. CDR1 MDHEN and CDR2 SYDVKM come from the germline V gene. Trimming took 5 bases from V and 2 from J, leaving 4 bases between them. The CDR3 consists of 11 residues. This CDR3 is CASSNAYEQYF. The CDR3 DNA reads as TGTGCCAGCAGTAACGCCTACGAGCAGTACTTC.

This clone was detected once. V usage is TRBV11-1 and J usage is TRBJ2-2; TRBD2 matches 12 bases. V lost 5 bases, J lost 4 bases, and 8 bases stayed unmatched. The CDR3 is made up of 17 amino acids. Germline-derived CDR1 and CDR2 are SGHAT and FQDESV (reference sequence). The CDR3 DNA is TGTGCCAGCAGCATCCTAGCGGGAGGGCGGCCCACCGGGGAGCTGTTTTTT. This codes for CASSILAGGRPTGELFF.

A few counts support this clone. The chain uses TRBV19 and TRBJ1-1; D remains ambiguous. CDR1 is LNHDA, CDR2 SQIVND, per germline (reference sequence). Trimming pared 2 bases from V and 1 base from J, leaving 11 bases between. The CDR3 contains 15 residues. CDR3 region: CASSIRSRQNTEAFF. The CDR3 coding sequence is TGTGCCAGTAGTATAAGAAGCAGGCAGAACACTGAAGCTTTCTTT.

The chain combines TRBV27 with TRBJ2-7; D not resolved. The CDR3 contains 15 residues. Trimming left V 5 bases short and J 3 bases short, with 17 bases between. The germline V gene has CDR1 MNHEY and CDR2 SMNVEV (reference sequence). Written as DNA, the CDR3 is TGTGCCAGCAGTCCCCAGCAGCCTCTATACTACGAGCAGTACTTC. Protein sequence: CASSPQQPLYYEQYF.

The V call is TRBV6-6, the J call TRBJ2-7; D is unresolved. The CDR3 sequence is 15 residues long. V was trimmed by 2 bases and J by 1 base, leaving 12 bases between them. The V gene's germline CDR1 is MNHNY and CDR2 SVGAGI (reference sequence). The CDR3: CASSYVAGHSYEQYF. CDR3 DNA: TGTGCCAGCAGTTACGTCGCAGGCCATTCCTACGAGCAGTACTTC.

V and J are TRBV6-1 and TRBJ1-1; D possibly corresponds to TRBD1 (5 bases). This CDR3 is built from 14 residues. The V gene lost 8 bases and the J gene lost 4 bases, with 17 bases spanning the gap. The germline CDR1 and CDR2 sequences are MNHNS and SASEGT. The CDR3 here is CASPKGGAGTEAFF. CDR3 bases: TGTGCCAGCCCCAAAGGCGGGGCGGGCACTGAAGCTTTCTTT.

The chain is built from TRBV6-6 and TRBJ1-1, with D uncertain. This CDR3 comprises 12 residues. The ends were cut back, 2 bases at V and 6 bases at J, with 7 bases in the middle. Germline V gene sequence: CDR1 MNHNY, CDR2 SVGAGI (reference sequence). The CDR3 is CASSYMGAEAFF. DNA of the CDR3: TGTGCCAGCAGTTACATGGGTGCTGAAGCTTTCTTT.

This chain uses TRBV5-5 with TRBJ2-7; TRBD1 agrees at 10 bases. Germline loops: CDR1 SGHKS, CDR2 YYEKEE (reference sequence). V dropped 4 bases and J dropped 3; count of bases not matched to a gene: 4. There are 14 residues in the CDR3. The CDR3 nucleotides are TGTGCCAGCAGCCAACGGGACAGGGGCTACGAGCAGTACTTC. Encoded protein: CASSQRDRGYEQYF.

As for this clone: At one boundary the junction diverges from the germline segment, which might be a read error. This sequence joins TRBV7-6 and TRBJ1-5; D is undetermined. Germline V gene data show CDR1 as SGHVS and CDR2 as FNYEAQ. The CDR3 extends over 16 amino acids. The CDR3 DNA reads TGTACCAGCAGCCCATCGGACCTAGGAGGCAATCAGCCCCAGCATTTT. Its protein is CTSSPSDLGGNQPQHF.

The CDR3 DNA reads as TGTGCCAGCAGTTTGCCCGGGGAGGGCTCTTCCTACGAGCAGTACTTC. Translated, it gives CASSLPGEGSSYEQYF. This sequence joins TRBV28 and TRBJ2-7; TRBD2 matches at 7 bases. The ends lost 3 bases at V and 1 base at J; junction bases unmatched: 9. Looked up from germline, CDR1 is MDHEN and CDR2 is SYDVKM. The CDR3 totals 16 residues.

V is TRBV7-2 and J is TRBJ2-7; D may match TRBD1 or TRBD2 (5 bases each). CDR3 length equals 14 residues. Trimming stripped 5 bases from V and 4 bases from J, with 15 bases between. Germline CDR1 reads SGHTA; CDR2 reads FQGNSA. In DNA, the CDR3 is TGTGCCAGCAGCCCTCGGGACCCAGCTTACGAGCAGTACTTC. Protein: CASSPRDPAYEQYF.

To note about this clone: Other DNA variants within this sample encode the same CDR3. V usage is TRBV9 and J usage is TRBJ2-3; D is unresolved. The germline V gene encodes CDR1 SGDLS and CDR2 YYNGEE. The germline V and J ends were trimmed by 1 base and 6 bases, with 6 bases remaining between them. This CDR3 region has 12 residues. The CDR3 reads CASSVPSDTQYF. In DNA form, the CDR3 reads TGTGCCAGCAGCGTACCGTCTGATACGCAGTATTTT.

This chain links TRBV9 with TRBJ2-7, with 10 bases fitting TRBD1. Germline values: CDR1 SGDLS, CDR2 YYNGEE. With 2 bases clipped from V and 3 bases from J, the junction kept 8 bases outside the gene matches. The CDR3 has 16 amino acids. The CDR3 sequence: CASSVSPGTGDYEQYF. The CDR3 DNA is TGTGCCAGCAGCGTTTCGCCAGGGACAGGGGACTACGAGCAGTACTTC.

The chain uses TRBV18 and TRBJ2-5; no reliable D call. Germline values: CDR1 KGHSH, CDR2 LQKENI. The CDR3 is 16 residues long. Trimming pared 1 base from V and 2 bases from J, leaving 14 bases between. The CDR3 reads CASSPRNRLEQETQYF. CDR3 in DNA: TGTGCCAGCTCACCACGTAACCGACTGGAGCAAGAGACCCAGTACTTC.

The rearrangement uses TRBV30 and TRBJ2-1; TRBD2 is a possible D gene (6 bases). CDR3 length: 12 amino acids. Looked up from germline, CDR1 is GTSNPN and CDR2 is SVGIG (reference sequence). The V end lost 0 bases, the J end lost 7 bases, and 7 bases lay between the germline ends. The CDR3 spells CAWSVEGNEQFF. CDR3 nucleotides: TGTGCCTGGAGTGTGGAGGGGAATGAGCAGTTCTTC.

V is TRBV11-2 and J is TRBJ2-2; either TRBD1 or TRBD2 may fit D (5 bases each). This CDR3 is built from 16 residues. Trimming left V 5 bases short and J 2 bases short, with 15 bases between. Germline CDR1 reads SGHAT; CDR2 reads FQNNGV. CDR3 in DNA: TGTGCCAGCAGCGGACCGGGACGAAAAAACACCGGGGAGCTGTTTTTT. Translated, it gives CASSGPGRKNTGELFF. Together with reference TRBV11-2 and TRBJ2-2, the CDR3 gives the full variable domain: EAGVAQSPRYKIIEKRQSVAFWCNPISGHATLYWYQQILGQGPKLLIQFQNNGVVDDSQLPKDRFSAERLKGVDSTLKIQPAKLEDSAVYLCASSGPGRKNTGELFFGEGSRLTVL.

The chain combines TRBV13 with TRBJ2-3; D unresolved. V was trimmed by 2 bases and J by 3 bases, leaving 6 bases between them. The CDR3 is made up of 13 amino acids. Germline V gives CDR1 PRHDT, CDR2 FYEKMQ (reference sequence). Written as DNA, the CDR3 is TGTGCCAGCAGCTTACCCCCTACAGATACGCAGTATTTT. The encoded protein is CASSLPPTDTQYF.

The chain recombines TRBV28 with TRBJ1-2, with 9 nucleotides matching TRBD1. This CDR3 contains 22 residues. Germline V gene sequence: CDR1 MDHEN, CDR2 SYDVKM. V dropped 5 bases and J dropped 0; count of bases not matched to a gene: 25. For the CDR3, the DNA is TGTGCCAGCAGTCCCCGCCGTCTCACAGGGGGCTCTAAAAGTTCCTCTAACTATGGCTACACCTTC. This codes for CASSPRRLTGGSKSSSNYGYTF.